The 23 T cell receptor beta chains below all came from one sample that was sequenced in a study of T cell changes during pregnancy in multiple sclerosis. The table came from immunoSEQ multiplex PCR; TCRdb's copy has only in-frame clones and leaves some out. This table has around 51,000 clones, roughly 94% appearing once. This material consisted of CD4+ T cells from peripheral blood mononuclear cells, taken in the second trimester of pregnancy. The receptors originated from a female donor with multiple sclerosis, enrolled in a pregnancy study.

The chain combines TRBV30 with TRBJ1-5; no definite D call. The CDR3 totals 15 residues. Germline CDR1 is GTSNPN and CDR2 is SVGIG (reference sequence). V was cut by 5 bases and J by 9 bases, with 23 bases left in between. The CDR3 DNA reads TGTGCCTGGTCCCTCCAATGGGCGCGGGAGGGGCCCCAGCATTTT. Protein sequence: CAWSLQWAREGPQHF. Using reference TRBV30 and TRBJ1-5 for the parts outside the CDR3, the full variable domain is SQTIHQWPATLVQPVGSPLSLECTVEGTSNPNLYWYRQAAGRGLQLLFYSVGIGQISSEVPQNLSASRPQDRQFILSSKKLLLSDSGFYLCAWSLQWAREGPQHFGDGTRLSIL.

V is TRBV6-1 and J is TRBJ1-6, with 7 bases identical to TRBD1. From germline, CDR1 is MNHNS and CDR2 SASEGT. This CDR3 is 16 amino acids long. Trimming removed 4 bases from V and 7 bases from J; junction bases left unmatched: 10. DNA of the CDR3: TGTGCCAGCAGTGCTACAGGGGCCCTAGGGAATTCACCCCTCCACTTT. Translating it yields CASSATGALGNSPLHF.

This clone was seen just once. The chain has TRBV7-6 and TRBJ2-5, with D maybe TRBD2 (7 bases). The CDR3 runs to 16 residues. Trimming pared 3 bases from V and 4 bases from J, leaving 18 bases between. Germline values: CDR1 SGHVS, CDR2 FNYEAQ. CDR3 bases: TGTGCCAGCAGCTTTACAGGGACTACCAGCGGAGAGACCCAGTACTTC. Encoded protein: CASSFTGTTSGETQYF. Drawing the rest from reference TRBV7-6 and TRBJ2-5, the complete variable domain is GAGVSQSPRYKVTKRGQDVALRCDPISGHVSLYWYRQALGQGPEFLTYFNYEAQQDKSGLPNDRFSAERPEGSISTLTIQRTEQRDSAMYRCASSFTGTTSGETQYFGPGTRLLVL.

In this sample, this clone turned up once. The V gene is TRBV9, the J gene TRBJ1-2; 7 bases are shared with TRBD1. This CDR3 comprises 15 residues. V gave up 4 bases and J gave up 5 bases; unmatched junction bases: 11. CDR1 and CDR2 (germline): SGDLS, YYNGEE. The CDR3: CASSPRTGGKYGYTF. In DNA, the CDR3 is TGTGCCAGCAGCCCGCGGACAGGCGGGAAGTATGGCTACACCTTC. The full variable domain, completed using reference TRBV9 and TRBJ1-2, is DSGVTQTPKHLITATGQRVTLRCSPRSGDLSVYWYQQSLDQGLQFLIQYYNGEERAKGNILERFSAQQFPDLHSELNLSSLELGDSALYFCASSPRTGGKYGYTFGSGTRLTVV.

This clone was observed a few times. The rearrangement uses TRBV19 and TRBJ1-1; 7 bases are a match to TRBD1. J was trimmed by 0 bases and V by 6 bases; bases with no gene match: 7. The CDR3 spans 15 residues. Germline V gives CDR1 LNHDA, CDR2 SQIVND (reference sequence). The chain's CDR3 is CASRPGGAMNTEAFF. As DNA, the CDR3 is TGTGCCAGTAGACCAGGGGGTGCTATGAACACTGAAGCTTTCTTT.

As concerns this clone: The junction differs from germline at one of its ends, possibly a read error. In DNA form, the CDR3 reads TGTGCTAGTGGTGCCGGGACTAGCAGAGATACGCAGTATTTT. Translation gives CASGAGTSRDTQYF. The V and J genes are TRBV12-5 and TRBJ2-3, with TRBD2 matching 9 bases. CDR1 and CDR2 from the germline V gene are LGHNT and FRNRAP. The CDR3 extends over 14 amino acids.

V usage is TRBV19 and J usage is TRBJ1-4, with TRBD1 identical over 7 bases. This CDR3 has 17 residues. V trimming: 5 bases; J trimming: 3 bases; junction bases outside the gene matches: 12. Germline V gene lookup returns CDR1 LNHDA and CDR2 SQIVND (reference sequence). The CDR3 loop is CASSDRPLTGSNEKLFF. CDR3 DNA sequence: TGTGCCAGTAGTGACCGGCCCCTGACAGGGTCTAATGAAAAACTGTTTTTT.

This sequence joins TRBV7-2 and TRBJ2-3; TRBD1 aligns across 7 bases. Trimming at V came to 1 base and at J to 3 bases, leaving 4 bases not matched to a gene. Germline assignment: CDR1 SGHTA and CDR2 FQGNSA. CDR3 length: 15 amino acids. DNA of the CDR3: TGTGCCAGCAGCTTAGTAGGGGGCGGGACAGATACGCAGTATTTT. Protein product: CASSLVGGGTDTQYF.

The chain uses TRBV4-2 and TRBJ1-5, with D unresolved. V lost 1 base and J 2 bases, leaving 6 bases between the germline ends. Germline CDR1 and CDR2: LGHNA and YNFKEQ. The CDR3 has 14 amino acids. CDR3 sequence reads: CASSQAEGNQPQHF. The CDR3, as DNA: TGTGCCAGCAGCCAAGCAGAAGGCAATCAGCCCCAGCATTTT.

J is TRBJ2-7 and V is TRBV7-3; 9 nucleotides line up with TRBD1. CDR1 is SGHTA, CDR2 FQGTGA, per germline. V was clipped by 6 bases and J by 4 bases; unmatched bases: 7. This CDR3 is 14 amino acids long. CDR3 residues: CASRRDRAGYEQYF. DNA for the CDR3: TGTGCCAGCAGACGGGACAGGGCCGGTTACGAGCAGTACTTC.

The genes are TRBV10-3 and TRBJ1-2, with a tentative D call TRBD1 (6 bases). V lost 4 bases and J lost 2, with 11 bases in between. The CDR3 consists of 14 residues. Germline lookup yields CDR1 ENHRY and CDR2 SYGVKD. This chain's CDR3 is CAISVSGANYGYTF. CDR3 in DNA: TGTGCCATCAGTGTATCAGGGGCCAACTATGGCTACACCTTC.

The CDR3 loop reads CASSPPGVRGDTQYF. CDR3 nucleotide sequence: TGTGCCAGCAGTCCCCCCGGCGTGAGAGGAGATACGCAGTATTTT. This rearrangement joins TRBV28 to TRBJ2-3; D is ambiguous. CDR3 size: 15 residues. V was cut by 5 bases and J by 5 bases, with 17 bases left in between. CDR1 and CDR2 from the germline V gene are MDHEN and SYDVKM.

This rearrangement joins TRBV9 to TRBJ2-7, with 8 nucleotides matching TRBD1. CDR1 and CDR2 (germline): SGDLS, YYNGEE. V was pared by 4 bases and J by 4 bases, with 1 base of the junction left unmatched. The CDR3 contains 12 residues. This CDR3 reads CASSRDRYEQYF. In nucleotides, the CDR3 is TGTGCCAGCAGCCGGGACAGGTACGAGCAGTACTTC.

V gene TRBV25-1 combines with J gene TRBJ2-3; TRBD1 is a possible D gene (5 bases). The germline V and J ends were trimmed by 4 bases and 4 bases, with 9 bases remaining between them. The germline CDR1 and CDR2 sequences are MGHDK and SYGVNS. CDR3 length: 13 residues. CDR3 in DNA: TGTGCCAGCAGTGGCGTAGGGGCAGATACGCAGTATTTT. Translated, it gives CASSGVGADTQYF.

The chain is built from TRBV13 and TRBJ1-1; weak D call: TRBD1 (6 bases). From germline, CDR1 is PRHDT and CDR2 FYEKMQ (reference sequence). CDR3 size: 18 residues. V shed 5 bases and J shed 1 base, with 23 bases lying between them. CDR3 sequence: CASSPRLGLSRGNTEAFF. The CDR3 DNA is TGTGCCAGCAGCCCCCGGTTAGGGCTCAGCAGGGGGAACACTGAAGCTTTCTTT.

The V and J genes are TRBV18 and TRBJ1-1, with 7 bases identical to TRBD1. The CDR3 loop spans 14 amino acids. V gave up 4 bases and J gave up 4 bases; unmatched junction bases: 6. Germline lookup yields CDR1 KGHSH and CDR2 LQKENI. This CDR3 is CASSRTTGTTEAFF. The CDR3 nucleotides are TGTGCCAGCTCACGAACGACAGGGACCACTGAAGCTTTCTTT.

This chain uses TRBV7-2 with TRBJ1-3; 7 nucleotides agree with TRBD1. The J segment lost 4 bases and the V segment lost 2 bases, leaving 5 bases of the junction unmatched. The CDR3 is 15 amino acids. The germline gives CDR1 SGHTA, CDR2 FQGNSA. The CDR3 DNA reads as TGTGCCAGCAGCTTAAGGGGGCTGACGGGAAACACCATATATTTT. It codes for CASSLRGLTGNTIYF.

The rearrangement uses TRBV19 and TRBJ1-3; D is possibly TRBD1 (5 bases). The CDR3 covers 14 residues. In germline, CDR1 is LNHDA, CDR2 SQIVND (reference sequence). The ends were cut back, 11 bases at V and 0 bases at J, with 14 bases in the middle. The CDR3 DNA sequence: TGTGCCTCCAGGGAAGGATACTCTGGAAACACCATATATTTT. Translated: CASREGYSGNTIYF. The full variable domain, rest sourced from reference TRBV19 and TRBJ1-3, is DGGITQSPKYLFRKEGQNVTLSCEQNLNHDAMYWYRQDPGQGLRLIYYSQIVNDFQKGDIAEGYSVSREKKESFPLTVTSAQKNPTAFYLCASREGYSGNTIYFGEGSWLTVV.

The CDR3 DNA is TGTGCCAGCAGCTCTGGCCCGGGGATGAACACTGAAGCTTTCTTT. This translates into CASSSGPGMNTEAFF. V gene TRBV11-3 combines with J gene TRBJ1-1, with D unresolved. Germline assignment: CDR1 SGHNT and CDR2 YENEEA. The CDR3 contains 15 residues. V was clipped by 4 bases and J by 0 bases, with 12 bases between them.

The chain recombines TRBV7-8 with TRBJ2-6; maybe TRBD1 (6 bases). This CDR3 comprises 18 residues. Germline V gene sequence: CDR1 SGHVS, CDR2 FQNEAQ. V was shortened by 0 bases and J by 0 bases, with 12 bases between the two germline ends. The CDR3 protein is CASSLAVGGSSGANVLTF. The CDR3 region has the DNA TGTGCCAGCAGCTTAGCAGTTGGGGGCAGCTCTGGGGCCAACGTCCTGACTTTC.

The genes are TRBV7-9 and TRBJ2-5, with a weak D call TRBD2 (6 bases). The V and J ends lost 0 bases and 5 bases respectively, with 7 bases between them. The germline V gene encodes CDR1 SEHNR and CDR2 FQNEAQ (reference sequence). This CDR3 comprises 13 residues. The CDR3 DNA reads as TGTGCCAGCAGCTTAGCCGGGGGTGAGACCCAGTACTTC. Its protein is CASSLAGGETQYF.

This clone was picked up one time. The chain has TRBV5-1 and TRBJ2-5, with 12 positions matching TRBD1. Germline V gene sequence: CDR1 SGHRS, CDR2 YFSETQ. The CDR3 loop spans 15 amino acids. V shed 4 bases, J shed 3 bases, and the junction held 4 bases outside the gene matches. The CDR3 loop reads CASSPGTGGEETQYF. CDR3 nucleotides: TGCGCCAGCAGCCCCGGGACAGGGGGCGAAGAGACCCAGTACTTC.

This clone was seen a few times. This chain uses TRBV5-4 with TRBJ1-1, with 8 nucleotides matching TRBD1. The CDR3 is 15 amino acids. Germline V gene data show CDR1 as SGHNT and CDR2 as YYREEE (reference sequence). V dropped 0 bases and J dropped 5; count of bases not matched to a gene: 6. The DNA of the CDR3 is TGTGCCAGCAGCTTGGCCCTGACAGGGGATACTGAAGCTTTCTTT. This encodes CASSLALTGDTEAFF.